One and the same sample provided the 17 T cell receptor beta chains below, sequenced in a study of PD-1 blockade in mismatch repair-deficient tumors (dated 2017 in TCRdb). Receptors were amplified or captured by the immunoSEQ multiplex PCR assay. The clones in this table, taken by TCRdb from immuneACCESS, are in-frame only. Not every clone is retained; where verified, under half of the shortfall comes from an unresolved V gene, and the cause of the rest is unknown. The sample table shows 120,000 or so clones, and 70% to 90% are seen once. Clones ranked in the top ten supply 13% of the sample. Sequencing was performed on peripheral blood, taken 44 weeks after starting pembrolizumab. All receptors derive from an adult with mismatch repair-deficient cancer.

The gene calls are TRBV6-5 and TRBJ1-2, with D unresolved. This CDR3 region has 15 residues. The germline V gene encodes CDR1 MNHEY and CDR2 SVGAGI. V was pared by 8 bases and J by 5 bases, with 21 bases between. The CDR3 is CASRSESLWGYGYTF. CDR3 DNA: TGTGCCAGCCGCTCCGAAAGTCTGTGGGGATATGGCTACACCTTC.

The CDR3 nucleotides are TGCGCCAGCAGCTTGACCCGACGGGCAGATACGCAGTATTTT. Translation gives CASSLTRRADTQYF. The chain has TRBV5-1 and TRBJ2-3; D gene ambiguous. CDR1 and CDR2 from the germline V gene are SGHRS and YFSETQ. The CDR3 loop spans 14 amino acids. V shed 1 base and J shed 4 bases, with 10 bases lying between them.

The chain couples TRBV6-5 to TRBJ2-6; D not certain. Germline-derived CDR1 and CDR2 are MNHEY and SVGAGI. The CDR3 length is 11 residues. The V end was cut by 7 bases, the J end by 5 bases, with 3 bases between. The CDR3 here is CASKRANVLTF. Written as DNA, the CDR3 is TGTGCCAGCAAGCGGGCCAACGTCCTGACTTTC.

The chain is built from TRBV11-2 and TRBJ2-5; D call uncertain. This CDR3 spans 14 amino acids. V was shortened by 1 base and J by 5 bases, with 11 bases between the two germline ends. The germline V gene has CDR1 SGHAT and CDR2 FQNNGV. CDR3 in amino acids: CASSLGLMSETQYF. CDR3 DNA sequence: TGTGCCAGCAGCTTAGGGCTGATGTCTGAGACCCAGTACTTC.

The chain combines TRBV5-1 with TRBJ2-1; 7 bases are shared with TRBD1. Germline lookup yields CDR1 SGHRS and CDR2 YFSETQ. With V trimmed by 4 bases and J by 4 bases, 8 bases remained unmatched. The CDR3 contains 15 residues. The CDR3 protein is CASSASTGLYNEQFF. The CDR3 DNA reads as TGCGCCAGCAGCGCCTCGACAGGGTTGTACAATGAGCAGTTCTTC.

The V call is TRBV4-2, the J call TRBJ2-5; D is possibly TRBD2 (7 bases). The V and J ends lost 3 bases and 1 base respectively, with 27 bases between them. The CDR3 covers 20 residues. Germline V gives CDR1 LGHNA, CDR2 YNFKEQ. The CDR3 loop is CASSHQGGGSALTPQETQYF. The CDR3, as DNA: TGTGCCAGCAGCCACCAAGGGGGGGGGAGCGCACTAACCCCCCAAGAGACCCAGTACTTC.

This chain joins TRBV11-2 and TRBJ2-3, with 12 bases aligning to TRBD2. This CDR3 comprises 17 residues. CDR1 SGHAT and CDR2 FQNNGV come from the germline V gene. Trimming cost V 4 bases and J 1 base; bases outside gene matches: 6. CDR3 DNA sequence: TGTGCCAGCAGCTACGCTAGCGGGAGGGGGGGCACAGATACGCAGTATTTT. It is translated as CASSYASGRGGTDTQYF. Full variable domain (outside the CDR3, taken from reference TRBV11-2 and TRBJ2-3): EAGVAQSPRYKIIEKRQSVAFWCNPISGHATLYWYQQILGQGPKLLIQFQNNGVVDDSQLPKDRFSAERLKGVDSTLKIQPAKLEDSAVYLCASSYASGRGGTDTQYFGPGTRLTVL.

The rearrangement joins TRBV7-3 to TRBJ2-3, with D perhaps TRBD1 (6 bases). V lost 5 bases and J lost 5, with 14 bases in between. CDR3 length: 14 residues. Germline V gene lookup returns CDR1 SGHTA and CDR2 FQGTGA. The DNA for the CDR3 is TGTGCCAGCAGCCCTGGGGGCGCCGTAGATACGCAGTATTTT. Residues: CASSPGGAVDTQYF.

This clone was detected a few times. The J gene is TRBJ2-1, the V gene TRBV27, with 10 bases lining up with TRBD2. CDR3 length: 17 residues. Germline values: CDR1 MNHEY, CDR2 SMNVEV (reference sequence). Trimming cost V 4 bases and J 6 bases; bases outside gene matches: 12. CDR3 DNA sequence: TGTGCCAGCAGTTCCCACTACTGGACTAGCGGTCCCAATGAGCAGTTCTTC. The encoded protein is CASSSHYWTSGPNEQFF.

The count of this clone is one. The chain recombines TRBV5-1 with TRBJ1-1; no reliable D call. V lost 4 bases to trimming and J lost 1 base, with 8 bases between them. The CDR3 is made up of 13 amino acids. The germline gives CDR1 SGHRS, CDR2 YFSETQ. CDR3 sequence reads: CASSPPENTEAFF. The CDR3 coding sequence is TGCGCCAGCAGCCCTCCAGAGAACACTGAAGCTTTCTTT.

The chain recombines TRBV27 with TRBJ1-1; D possibly corresponds to TRBD1 (6 bases). The germline V gene encodes CDR1 MNHEY and CDR2 SMNVEV (reference sequence). V was clipped by 3 bases and J by 5 bases, with 10 bases between them. The CDR3 runs 13 residues. This CDR3 reads CASSLGGATEAFF. The CDR3 nucleotides read TGTGCCAGCAGTTTGGGGGGGGCGACTGAAGCTTTCTTT.

Remarks on this clone: The same CDR3 arises from other DNA sequences in this sample as well. The CDR3 loop is CAWSVTHTDTQYF. CDR3 sequence (DNA): TGTGCCTGGAGTGTAACCCACACAGATACGCAGTATTTT. The V gene is TRBV30, the J gene TRBJ2-3; no clear D gene. Germline lookup yields CDR1 GTSNPN and CDR2 SVGIG (reference sequence). The CDR3 contains 13 residues. With 0 bases removed from V and 2 bases from J, the gap between germline ends came to 6 bases.

The chain links TRBV11-2 to TRBJ2-5, with D maybe TRBD2 (5 bases). CDR3 length: 14 residues. Trimming shortened V by 5 bases and J by 2 bases, and 12 bases separated the two germline ends. The V gene's germline CDR1 is SGHAT and CDR2 FQNNGV. The CDR3 DNA is TGTGCCAGCAGCCCTAGCCCAAGGCAAGAGACCCAGTACTTC. Translation gives CASSPSPRQETQYF.

The CDR3 nucleotides are TGTGCCAGCAGCACCGGGCCCGCACCTGGGGAGACCCAGTACTTC. The encoded protein is CASSTGPAPGETQYF. The V gene is TRBV5-4, the J gene TRBJ2-5; D not resolved. Deletions cut 4 bases from V and 5 bases from J, with 18 bases between. This CDR3 is built from 15 residues. In germline, CDR1 is SGHNT, CDR2 YYREEE (reference sequence).

V and J are TRBV6-1 and TRBJ2-1; no clear D. Per the germline V gene, CDR1 is MNHNS and CDR2 is SASEGT. CDR3 length equals 13 residues. V dropped 4 bases and J dropped 10 bases, with 14 bases sitting between them. Written as DNA, the CDR3 is TGTGCCAGCAGTGGCTCTTGGGCTCCCGAGCAGTTCTTC. Translating gives CASSGSWAPEQFF.

The chain couples TRBV2 to TRBJ1-5; tentative D call: TRBD1 (5 bases). V was shortened by 2 bases and J by 6 bases, with 11 bases between the two germline ends. Germline V gene lookup returns CDR1 SNHLY and CDR2 FYNNEI. This CDR3 has 14 amino acids. The DNA of the CDR3 is TGTGCCAGCAGTGAAAGGGGATACGGTCAGCCCCAGCATTTT. Translating gives CASSERGYGQPQHF.

The V and J genes are TRBV10-2 and TRBJ2-2; 8 bases line up with TRBD2. The CDR3 contains 16 residues. The ends lost 3 bases at V and 4 bases at J; junction bases unmatched: 7. CDR1 and CDR2 from the germline V gene are WSHSY and SAAADI. The CDR3 protein is CASSDPGTSSTGELFF. The CDR3 bases are TGCGCCAGCAGTGATCCCGGGACTAGTAGCACCGGGGAGCTGTTTTTT.